This passage covers 30 T cell receptor beta chains from one sample sequenced in a study of T cells in pancreatic ductal adenocarcinoma. Measured with immunoSEQ multiplex PCR; TCRdb has only the in-frame clones, and not every one. This table has several thousand clones, 65% to 85% appearing once. No neoadjuvant therapy was given to the selected pancreatic ductal adenocarcinoma patients before their surgery. Sequenced: pancreatic tumor tissue. The receptors derive from a human donor with pancreatic ductal adenocarcinoma. The donor label of this sample is uncertain.

A few counts support this clone. This chain links TRBV28 with TRBJ2-7; D gene unclear. The germline gives CDR1 MDHEN, CDR2 SYDVKM. The CDR3 is made up of 16 amino acids. V was pared by 5 bases and J by 0 bases, with 17 bases between. The CDR3 region has the DNA TGTGCCAGCAGTCCACCCATTTCGGCACTCTCCTACGAGCAGTACTTC. This sequence encodes CASSPPISALSYEQYF.

This chain connects TRBV30 to TRBJ1-2, with unresolved D. The CDR3 spans 16 residues. Germline CDR1 GTSNPN, CDR2 SVGIG (reference sequence). The V end lost 3 bases, the J end lost 2 bases, and 19 bases lay between the germline ends. The CDR3 sequence is CAWSLNRALSNYGYTF. The CDR3 nucleotides are TGTGCCTGGAGCCTTAACCGGGCTTTATCCAACTATGGCTACACCTTC.

This clone rates as large. The chain combines TRBV9 with TRBJ2-2; 9 nucleotides line up with TRBD1. CDR3 length: 17 amino acids. The V segment lost 0 bases and the J segment 0 bases; nucleotides outside the gene matches: 3. Germline-derived CDR1 and CDR2 are SGDLS and YYNGEE. CDR3 bases: TGTGCCAGCAGCGTAGTAAGGGACAGGGCGAACACCGGGGAGCTGTTTTTT. Residues: CASSVVRDRANTGELFF. Full variable domain (remainder filled in from reference TRBV9 and TRBJ2-2): DSGVTQTPKHLITATGQRVTLRCSPRSGDLSVYWYQQSLDQGLQFLIQYYNGEERAKGNILERFSAQQFPDLHSELNLSSLELGDSALYFCASSVVRDRANTGELFFGEGSRLTVL.

This clone has only a few counts. The chain has TRBV19 and TRBJ2-1, with D perhaps matching TRBD1 (6 bases). The V end was cut by 4 bases, the J end by 0 bases, with 19 bases between. CDR1 and CDR2 from the germline V gene are LNHDA and SQIVND (reference sequence). The CDR3 totals 18 residues. The DNA of the CDR3 is TGTGCCAGTAGTACCCTACCGGGACACTATAGCTCCTACAATGAGCAGTTCTTC. The encoded protein is CASSTLPGHYSSYNEQFF.

The chain combines TRBV11-1 with TRBJ2-7, with 7 bases aligning to TRBD1. Trimming took 5 bases from V and 0 from J; bases not matched to a gene: 7. The CDR3 has 15 amino acids. CDR1 is SGHAT and CDR2 is FQDESV in the germline V gene (reference sequence). As DNA, the CDR3 is TGTGCCAGCAGCCCAGACAGGGCACTCTCCTACGAGCAGTACTTC. This encodes CASSPDRALSYEQYF.

The chain joins TRBV6-5 to TRBJ2-7; 12 bases are a match to TRBD1. Germline trimming cut 1 base from V and 6 bases from J; bases unmatched to any gene: 7. Per the germline V gene, CDR1 is MNHEY and CDR2 is SVGAGI. The CDR3 loop spans 16 amino acids. The CDR3: CASSYFGDRGRSEQYF. The CDR3 DNA sequence: TGTGCCAGCAGTTACTTCGGGGACAGGGGGCGCAGCGAGCAGTACTTC.

This chain links TRBV7-8 with TRBJ1-2; 11 positions agree with TRBD1. Germline V gene lookup returns CDR1 SGHVS and CDR2 FQNEAQ. CDR3 size: 16 residues. V lost 1 base, J lost 13 bases, and 14 bases stayed unmatched. The DNA of the CDR3 is TGTGCCAGCAGCTTAGTTTCCGGACAGGGGGCGAGCTTGGGCACCTTC. Encoded protein: CASSLVSGQGASLGTF.

The rearrangement uses TRBV6-4 and TRBJ1-1, with D maybe TRBD1 (6 bases). CDR1 is MRHNA and CDR2 is SNTAGT in the germline V gene. V gave up 7 bases and J gave up 1 base, with 13 bases separating them. CDR3 length: 14 amino acids. CDR3 residues: CASKPDRTNTEAFF. CDR3 nucleotide sequence: TGTGCCAGCAAACCCGACAGGACGAACACTGAAGCTTTCTTT.

The chain recombines TRBV5-1 with TRBJ1-3, with 9 bases that match TRBD1. The CDR3 runs to 17 residues. The germline CDR1 and CDR2 sequences are SGHRS and YFSETQ. V shed 4 bases and J 0 bases; nucleotides not matched to a gene: 8. The CDR3 loop reads CASSLGQGTRSGNTIYF. DNA for the CDR3: TGCGCCAGCAGCCTTGGACAGGGGACCCGCTCTGGAAACACCATATATTTT.

The rearrangement links TRBV28 to TRBJ1-1, with a tentative D call TRBD1 (5 bases). The germline CDR1 and CDR2 sequences are MDHEN and SYDVKM. V gave up 1 base and J gave up 5 bases, with 20 bases separating them. The CDR3 is 17 amino acids. CDR3 loop: CASSLLSGRSWWTEAFF. DNA for the CDR3: TGTGCCAGCAGTTTATTATCGGGACGCTCGTGGTGGACTGAAGCTTTCTTT.

In its sample, this clone was seen a few times. The J gene is TRBJ2-3, the V gene TRBV10-3; D unresolved. The CDR3 contains 13 residues. CDR1 and CDR2 (germline): ENHRY, SYGVKD. Trimming cost V 7 bases and J 1 base, with 9 bases left between them. CDR3 amino acids: CAINYSGTDTQYF. In DNA, the CDR3 is TGTGCCATCAATTACAGCGGCACAGATACGCAGTATTTT.

The chain uses TRBV2 and TRBJ1-1; TRBD1 matches at 8 bases. CDR3 length equals 14 residues. CDR1 and CDR2 (germline): SNHLY, FYNNEI. V gave up 2 bases and J gave up 7 bases; unmatched junction bases: 6. CDR3 sequence (DNA): TGTGCCAGCAGTGAACAGGGGGCGCAGGTTGAAGCTTTCTTT. This translates into CASSEQGAQVEAFF.

The rearrangement links TRBV6-5 to TRBJ2-7; 8 bases fit TRBD1. V shed 6 bases and J 5 bases; nucleotides not matched to a gene: 12. CDR3 size: 15 residues. Germline loops: CDR1 MNHEY, CDR2 SVGAGI. CDR3 residues: CASSPRAAGGHEQYF. Here the CDR3 DNA reads TGTGCCAGCAGCCCCCGGGCGGCAGGGGGCCACGAGCAGTACTTC.

The V and J genes are TRBV5-4 and TRBJ2-5; 14 bases align to TRBD2. This CDR3 has 18 amino acids. With 1 base clipped from V and 0 bases from J, the junction kept 5 bases outside the gene matches. Germline V gene sequence: CDR1 SGHNT, CDR2 YYREEE (reference sequence). The CDR3 loop is CASSLTRLAGGYQETQYF. The CDR3 nucleotides read TGTGCCAGCAGCTTGACGAGACTAGCGGGGGGGTACCAAGAGACCCAGTACTTC. The whole variable domain, remainder taken from reference TRBV5-4 and TRBJ2-5, is ETGVTQSPTHLIKTRGQQVTLRCSSQSGHNTVSWYQQALGQGPQFIFQYYREEENGRGNFPPRFSGLQFPNYSSELNVNALELDDSALYLCASSLTRLAGGYQETQYFGPGTRLLVL.

The V and J genes are TRBV4-1 and TRBJ1-1; TRBD1 matches at 7 bases. Looked up from germline, CDR1 is MGHRA and CDR2 is YSYEKL. J gave up 0 bases and V 2 bases, and 9 bases lay outside the gene matches. CDR3 size: 17 residues. This CDR3 reads CASSQPRQGGLNTEAFF. The CDR3, as DNA: TGCGCCAGCAGCCAACCACGACAGGGTGGTCTGAACACTGAAGCTTTCTTT.

The rearrangement uses TRBV4-3 and TRBJ2-5; 10 bases map to TRBD1. This CDR3 has 17 amino acids. The V and J ends lost 1 base and 7 bases, in that order; junction bases with no gene match: 12. Germline V gene lookup returns CDR1 LGHNA and CDR2 YSLEER. CDR3 region: CASSQGGQGDRPGTQYF. The CDR3 DNA is TGCGCCAGCAGCCAAGGAGGACAGGGGGACCGACCAGGGACCCAGTACTTC.

The chain joins TRBV7-3 to TRBJ1-1; 9 bases are a match to TRBD1. Trimming removed 0 bases from V and 0 bases from J; junction bases left unmatched: 14. The CDR3 extends over 20 amino acids. Looked up from germline, CDR1 is SGHTA and CDR2 is FQGTGA. CDR3 DNA sequence: TGTGCCAGCAGCTTAACGAGAGCGACGCCGGGACAGGGTCTGAACACTGAAGCTTTCTTT. The encoded protein is CASSLTRATPGQGLNTEAFF.

The chain links TRBV6-6 to TRBJ2-7, with 10 bases that match TRBD2. The ends lost 6 bases at V and 3 bases at J; junction bases unmatched: 8. This CDR3 is built from 15 residues. The germline CDR1 and CDR2 sequences are MNHNY and SVGAGI (reference sequence). CDR3 coding DNA: TGTGCCAGCAGAGACCCAGCGGGGGGGCTCTACGAGCAGTACTTC. It translates to CASRDPAGGLYEQYF.

This clone was seen just once. The rearrangement links TRBV30 to TRBJ1-2; no clear D. CDR1 and CDR2 from the germline V gene are GTSNPN and SVGIG (reference sequence). The ends were cut back, 0 bases at V and 5 bases at J, with 13 bases in the middle. The CDR3 is 14 residues long. This CDR3 reads CAWSVGGLGYGYTF. The CDR3, as DNA: TGTGCCTGGAGTGTCGGAGGGCTGGGGTATGGCTACACCTTC. Using reference TRBV30 and TRBJ1-2 for the parts outside the CDR3, the full variable domain is SQTIHQWPATLVQPVGSPLSLECTVEGTSNPNLYWYRQAAGRGLQLLFYSVGIGQISSEVPQNLSASRPQDRQFILSSKKLLLSDSGFYLCAWSVGGLGYGYTFGSGTRLTVV.

The gene calls are TRBV27 and TRBJ1-1; 10 bases fit TRBD1. Looked up from germline, CDR1 is MNHEY and CDR2 is SMNVEV (reference sequence). The length of the CDR3 is 12 residues. With 8 bases clipped from V and 8 bases from J, the junction kept 5 bases outside the gene matches. The CDR3 region has the DNA TGTGCCAGCCGACAGGGGGCCTTGGAAGCTTTCTTT. Translating gives CASRQGALEAFF.

V and J are TRBV6-5 and TRBJ2-7; 10 positions match TRBD2. The CDR3 is 15 residues long. Germline lookup yields CDR1 MNHEY and CDR2 SVGAGI. V was pared by 6 bases and J by 3 bases, with 8 bases of the junction left unmatched. The CDR3 loop reads CASRDPAGGLYEQYF. The CDR3 DNA reads as TGTGCCAGCAGAGACCCAGCGGGGGGGCTCTACGAGCAGTACTTC.

The chain is built from TRBV30 and TRBJ1-1; tentatively, D is TRBD1 (5 bases). With 3 bases removed from V and 1 base from J, the gap between germline ends came to 9 bases. Germline V gene sequence: CDR1 GTSNPN, CDR2 SVGIG (reference sequence). The CDR3 covers 13 residues. The CDR3 is CAWRRGSNTEAFF. In nucleotides, the CDR3 is TGTGCCTGGAGGAGGGGCTCGAACACTGAAGCTTTCTTT.

The chain employs TRBV19 and TRBJ1-5; no firm D call. There are 14 residues in the CDR3. The germline CDR1 and CDR2 sequences are LNHDA and SQIVND (reference sequence). V gave up 5 bases and J gave up 5 bases, with 13 bases separating them. CDR3 protein: CASSVRQDDQPQHF. CDR3 bases: TGTGCCAGTAGTGTTCGGCAGGACGATCAGCCCCAGCATTTT.

The CDR3 protein is CASSLGTGGSSYEQYF. CDR3 nucleotide sequence: TGCGCCAGCAGCTTGGGGACAGGGGGTAGCTCCTACGAGCAGTACTTC. The rearrangement links TRBV5-1 to TRBJ2-7, with 10 bases aligning to TRBD1. This CDR3 has 16 residues. V dropped 0 bases and J dropped 0; count of bases not matched to a gene: 3. In germline, CDR1 is SGHRS, CDR2 YFSETQ. Full variable domain (missing parts from reference TRBV5-1 and TRBJ2-7): KAGVTQTPRYLIKTRGQQVTLSCSPISGHRSVSWYQQTPGQGLQFLFEYFSETQRNKGNFPGRFSGRQFSNSRSEMNVSTLELGDSALYLCASSLGTGGSSYEQYFGPGTRLTVT.

The table lists this clone with a few counts. The rearrangement links TRBV5-6 to TRBJ2-7; 9 bases fit TRBD1. Germline V lookup: CDR1 SGHDT, CDR2 YYEEEE. The J segment lost 2 bases and the V segment lost 0 bases, leaving 0 bases of the junction unmatched. There are 14 residues in the CDR3. The chain's CDR3 is CASSLGDRAYEQYF. Written as DNA, the CDR3 is TGTGCCAGCAGCTTGGGGGACAGGGCCTACGAGCAGTACTTC.

This chain links TRBV7-2 with TRBJ2-4; TRBD1 matches 10 bases. V shed 3 bases and J 7 bases; nucleotides not matched to a gene: 12. Germline values: CDR1 SGHTA, CDR2 FQGNSA. This CDR3 has 17 residues. In DNA form, the CDR3 reads TGTGCCAGCAGCTTTAGGACCGGGACAGGGGTTCCGAACATTCAGTACTTC. This sequence encodes CASSFRTGTGVPNIQYF.

The V and J genes are TRBV28 and TRBJ2-3; 16 bases match TRBD2. V was clipped by 5 bases and J by 2 bases; unmatched bases: 7. This CDR3 contains 18 residues. CDR1 is MDHEN, CDR2 SYDVKM, per germline. As DNA, the CDR3 is TGTGCCAGCAGTGCACCGGGACTAGCGGGAGGGAACACAGATACGCAGTATTTT. It yields the protein CASSAPGLAGGNTDTQYF.

This sequence joins TRBV19 and TRBJ2-7; 9 nucleotides agree with TRBD1. Unmatched junction bases numbered 12, after V lost 8 bases and J lost 4 bases. CDR1 is LNHDA and CDR2 is SQIVND in the germline V gene (reference sequence). There are 15 residues in the CDR3. This CDR3 is CASSVTGGAEYEQYF. The CDR3, as DNA: TGTGCCAGTTCCGTCACAGGGGGCGCGGAGTACGAGCAGTACTTC.

The chain has TRBV5-6 and TRBJ1-2; D not resolved. Per the germline V gene, CDR1 is SGHDT and CDR2 is YYEEEE. This CDR3 is built from 14 residues. V was trimmed by 2 bases and J by 5 bases, leaving 13 bases between them. CDR3 DNA: TGTGCCAGCAGCTTCGGGATTACAGTATATGGCTACACCTTC. It codes for CASSFGITVYGYTF.

This clone has only one observation. The conserved final phenylalanine or tryptophan is absent from the CDR3, which likely points to a read error. The V gene is TRBV7-2, the J gene TRBJ1-2; 9 positions agree with TRBD1. After removal of 5 bases from V and 3 bases from J, the junction contained 1 base not matched to a gene. CDR1 and CDR2 from the germline V gene are SGHTA and FQGNSA. The CDR3 length is 13 residues. The CDR3 coding sequence is TGTGCCAGCAGCAGGGACAGGGACTATGGCTACACCGTC. Encoded protein: CASSRDRDYGYTV.